The clone carrying this T cell receptor (beta chain) was counted a few times. Its antigen is still unknown. The sample comes from a study of early stage breast cancer tumors. At the level of the study: The ER+/PR+/HER2- tumors included fewer than 10 ductal and a few lobular carcinomas.

Each sample had two DNA replicates, 0.45 to 0.65 ug blood or about 1.5 ug tissue. Only in-frame clones appear in the TCRdb table, and some are missing; sequencing was by immunoSEQ multiplex PCR. Of around 28,000 clones listed, around 67% are singletons. Study-wide points: Compared with adjacent normal breast tissue, tumors showed 2 to 3-fold greater T cell density and higher clonality.

The receptor was derived from a person in their thirties with breast cancer. Sequenced sample: breast tumor tissue.

CDR3 in amino acids: CASSLDPQGVATF. Written as DNA, the CDR3 is TGTGCCAGCAGCTTAGACCCCCAAGGGGTGGCCACCTTC. The chain couples TRBV7-2 to TRBJ1-2; maybe TRBD1 (5 bases). The germline V gene has CDR1 SGHTA and CDR2 FQGNSA. Trimming left V 1 base short and J 13 bases short, with 16 bases between. The CDR3 totals 13 residues.